This TCR beta chain is drawn from a study of persistence of HIV-infected CD4 T cells (TCRdb year 2020). Regarding the study in general: The study isolated CMV- and HIV-1 Gag-responding CD4+ T cells from ART-treated individuals to examine antigen-driven clonal expansion of HIV-1-infected cells. The median time participants had been on suppressive ART was under 10 years. The clonality of all cells in each sorted population was assessed by TCRbeta sequencing, whereas the clonality of infected cells was assessed by proviral sequencing. Cross-participant TCR cluster analysis included about eight participants for CMV and about seven participants for Gag. Peripheral blood samples of up to roughly 200 mL were obtained at multiple time points, with the exception of a couple of participants, for whom leukapheresis was performed at a single time point. What the authors observed across the whole study: Significantly lower TCRbeta richness was observed in CMV- and Gag-responding cells than in anti-CD3/anti-CD28-responding cells, and higher oligoclonality was observed in CMV-responding cells than in CD3/CD28-stimulated and Gag-responding cells. Bulk TCR analyses could not be restricted to the rare CMV-responding cells that actually carried HIV-1 proviruses. Enrichment of degenerate expanded CDR3beta sequences was found in antigen-responding cells, suggesting convergent selection of CD4+ responses to CMV and Gag. Only a small number of individuals took part in the study, and only a limited range of antigens was tested. Within the same sorted populations, TCR oligoclonality correlated with proviral oligoclonality.

TCRbeta repertoires were sequenced from genomic DNA with the immunoSEQ hsTCRB assay version 4 in survey mode. For TCRbeta sequencing, genomic DNA was diluted to around 9.9 ng/uL, with up to 1 ug used per sample. Regarding the original processing steps: TCRbeta data analysis was done in ImmunoSeq Analyzer 3.0, and diversity was calculated on productive nucleotide rearrangements. The improved Chao index was used to estimate lower-bound TCR diversity, and the Gini coefficient was used to estimate clonality using the Immunarch R package. Nucleotide rearrangements that differed but encoded the same CDR3beta amino acid sequence were counted as separate clonotypes. Differential abundance analysis identified TCRbeta sequences significantly enriched in antigen-responding cells relative to anti-CD3/anti-CD28-activated cells. GLIPH2 grouped TCRs by predicted peptide-MHC specificity, both within each participant and across combined participant data sets. TCRdb took over this immuneACCESS table, retaining in-frame rearrangements with V and J assigned. Such tables are incomplete; in checked studies, under half of the missing clones stem from an unresolved V gene, and the remainder is unexplained. V and J calls and clone size are given by that table; D and trimming were obtained from the DNA. Within this sample are 30,000 to 35,000 clones, with roughly 82% of them counted one time only. The top ten constitute around 0.94% of the sample.

There are 16 amino acids in the CDR3, from cysteine to phenylalanine inclusive. Just CDR3 DNA is preserved here, 48 bases in frame from base 1. Unmatched junction bases come to 6, with V trimmed by 4 bases and J by 0 bases. According to the germline V gene, CDR1 reads MNHEY and CDR2 reads SVGAGI. On this clone: Its antigen is still unknown. Base quality data are lacking; no much larger clone is found one base away.

The treatment or condition label here, explained by the study, means: suppressive antiretroviral therapy. Lysates of CMV-infected fibroblasts were used at about 10 ug/mL for cell stimulation. Memory populations depleted of antigen-responding cells were obtained by sorting nonresponding CD40L-negative CD69-negative CD45RO-high memory CD4+ T cells. Participants were HIV-1-infected adults who started suppressive ART during chronic infection. Plasma HIV-1 RNA had been undetectable (below 50 copies/mL) in participants for at least 4 years. To be included, a participant needed positive CMV serology and a CD4+ T cell count above 400 cells/uL. Before stimulation, PBMCs were isolated using density centrifugation and depleted of CD8+ T cells. For 15 to 20 hours, the CD8-depleted PBMCs were stimulated with anti-CD28/CD49d costimulation, a CD40-blocking antibody, and enfuvirtide to prevent new infections. Cell sorting was performed on a Beckman Coulter MoFlo Legacy or XDP sorter, and dead cells were excluded with propidium iodide. Genomic DNA was extracted with the QIAamp DNA Mini Kit for samples above one million cells, otherwise with the Quick-DNA Microprep Kit.

Recombination connected TRBV6-5 to TRBJ1-3, and 7 junction bases match TRBD1. The sequenced sample was CD4+ T cells sorted from PBMCs after approximately 19-hour stimulation, obtained from a patient who received antiretroviral therapy. Reading the label with the study, this specimen's cell subset or site is: CD40L-CD69- CD45RO-high memory CD4 T cells not responding to CMV lysate. The source is an adult man with HIV who was CMV-seropositive. The sequenced DNA: TGTGCCAGCAGTTTGACAGGGCCGATCTCTGGAAACACCATATATTTT. This is translated as CASSLTGPISGNTIYF.